The next 4 T cell receptor beta chains were all read from a single sample in a study of CD8 T cells in ankylosing spondylitis. TCRdb fed the 5' RACE reads into MiXCR, producing one record per CDR3 protein. The sample has approximately 39,000 distinct CDR3 sequences; 13% are singletons. Specimen: synovial fluid, either unsorted or a sorted T cell fraction (not recorded which). Receptors were obtained from a male donor with ankylosing spondylitis.

In its sample, this clonotype was seen many times. V and J are TRBV28 and TRBJ1-5; 7 nucleotides match TRBD1. CDR1 and CDR2 (germline): MDHEN, SYDVKM. The CDR3 consists of 12 residues. J gave up 6 bases and V 5 bases, and 1 base lay outside the gene matches. CDR3 protein: CASSHRGQPQHF. The CDR3 region has the DNA TGTGCCAGCAGTCACAGGGGTCAGCCCCAGCATTTT.

This clonotype has a count of ten or more. The chain has TRBV7-9 and TRBJ2-2; maybe TRBD1 (6 bases). This CDR3 spans 14 amino acids. CDR1 SEHNR and CDR2 FQNEAQ come from the germline V gene (reference sequence). Trimming removed 1 base from V and 4 bases from J, with 7 bases in between. Here the CDR3 reads CASSLGRGTGELFF. The CDR3, as DNA: TGTGCCAGCAGCTTAGGCAGGGGCACCGGGGAGCTGTTTTTT.

This clonotype turned up a few times. The genes are TRBV27 and TRBJ2-7; D is unresolved. Germline-derived CDR1 and CDR2 are MNHEY and SMNVEV (reference sequence). The CDR3 has 13 amino acids. Trimming cost V 0 bases and J 4 bases, with 7 bases left between them. The CDR3 DNA reads as TGTGCCAGCAGTTTATCCACTCAGTACGAGCAGTACTTC. Its protein is CASSLSTQYEQYF.

The chain combines TRBV4-1 with TRBJ2-3, with TRBD2 identical over 8 bases. Trimming at V came to 0 bases and at J to 3 bases, leaving 5 bases not matched to a gene. In germline, CDR1 is MGHRA, CDR2 YSYEKL. The CDR3 is made up of 16 amino acids. The CDR3 DNA reads as TGCGCCAGCAGCCAAGATGGTAGCGGGGTAACAGATACGCAGTATTTT. It yields the protein CASSQDGSGVTDTQYF.